A selection of T cell receptor beta chains follows, all from one sample in a study of blood T cells in healthy people across ages. Each CDR3 protein is one row after TCRdb ran MiXCR on the 5' RACE reads. Of hundreds of thousands of distinct CDR3 sequences in the sample, around two fifths are singletons; the top ten hold around 32%. Sequencing used blood. The receptors were sampled from an elderly man in good health. CDR3s include the opening cysteine and the closing phenylalanine or tryptophan. Each record gives: D gene, clone size, V gene, CDR3 length, J gene, CDR3 DNA, CDR3 protein. A D gene is named only where the DNA matches it firmly. Size is omitted from some rows. Given values are once, few, many or a class for expanded clones.

d_gene: TRBD2
abundance: -
v_gene: TRBV6-5
len: 15
j_gene: TRBJ2-1
CDR3nt: TGTGCCAGCAGCCTCGCGCTAGCGGGATTCAATGAGCAGTTCTTC
CDR3aa: CASSLALAGFNEQFF

d_gene: TRBD1
abundance: -
v_gene: TRBV7-2
len: 15
j_gene: TRBJ2-7
CDR3nt: TGTGCCAGCAGCTTTCGATGGACAGGGACCCACGAGCAGTACTTC
CDR3aa: CASSFRWTGTHEQYF

d_gene: TRBD2
abundance: -
v_gene: TRBV20-1
len: 17
j_gene: TRBJ2-1
CDR3nt: TGCAGTGCTAGGGGGACTAGCGGGGTTTTCTCCTACAAGGAGCAGTTCTTC
CDR3aa: CSARGTSGVFSYKEQFF

d_gene: TRBD2
abundance: few
v_gene: TRBV7-2
len: 15
j_gene: TRBJ2-7
CDR3nt: TGTGCCAGCAGCTTAAACGCAGGGCGGGGGTACGAGCAGTACTTC
CDR3aa: CASSLNAGRGYEQYF

d_gene: -
abundance: -
v_gene: TRBV6-5
len: 13
j_gene: TRBJ2-5
CDR3nt: TGTGCCAGCACCACACCTAATGGGGAGACCCAGTACTTC
CDR3aa: CASTTPNGETQYF

d_gene: TRBD1
abundance: few
v_gene: TRBV7-9
len: 15
j_gene: TRBJ2-7
CDR3nt: TGTGCCAGCAGCCAAACCGGGACAGGGCTCTACGAGCAGTACTTC
CDR3aa: CASSQTGTGLYEQYF

d_gene: -
abundance: few
v_gene: TRBV6-1
len: 13
j_gene: TRBJ1-1
CDR3nt: TGTCTCAGCAAGCGGACTGGGGGCACTGAAGCTTTCTTT
CDR3aa: CLSKRTGGTEAFF

d_gene: TRBD2
abundance: -
v_gene: TRBV6-2/TRBV6-3
len: 16
j_gene: TRBJ2-3
CDR3nt: TGTGCCAGCAGTACCGGGACTAACCGATACACAGATACGCAGTATTTT
CDR3aa: CASSTGTNRYTDTQYF

d_gene: -
abundance: few
v_gene: TRBV20-1
len: 15
j_gene: TRBJ2-4
CDR3nt: TGCAGTGCTGGCGTTTCTAGGGTAGCCAAAAACATTCAGTACTTC
CDR3aa: CSAGVSRVAKNIQYF

d_gene: -
abundance: -
v_gene: TRBV6-2/TRBV6-3
len: 16
j_gene: TRBJ2-6
CDR3nt: TGTGCCAGCAGCTTCCCCGGGGCCATTGGGGCCAACGTCCTGACTTTC
CDR3aa: CASSFPGAIGANVLTF

d_gene: -
abundance: many
v_gene: TRBV27
len: 14
j_gene: TRBJ2-1
CDR3nt: TGTGCCAGCAGTTTATCGGCGGCAATTGATGAGCAGTTCTTC
CDR3aa: CASSLSAAIDEQFF

d_gene: TRBD1
abundance: few
v_gene: TRBV12-3/TRBV12-4
len: 16
j_gene: TRBJ1-5
CDR3nt: TGTGCCAGCAGCCAACAGGGGACAGGGAGCAATCAGCCCCAGCATTTT
CDR3aa: CASSQQGTGSNQPQHF

d_gene: -
abundance: -
v_gene: TRBV6-1
len: 17
j_gene: TRBJ2-1
CDR3nt: TGTGCCAGCAGTGAACTTTACAGGCAAAGCTCCTACAATGAGCAGTTCTTC
CDR3aa: CASSELYRQSSYNEQFF

d_gene: TRBD2
abundance: -
v_gene: TRBV5-1
len: 16
j_gene: TRBJ2-7
CDR3nt: TGCGCCAGCAGGGTGGCTAGCGGGGGGTCCTACAATGAGCAGTACTTC
CDR3aa: CASRVASGGSYNEQYF

d_gene: -
abundance: -
v_gene: TRBV3-1
len: 14
j_gene: TRBJ1-1
CDR3nt: TGTGCCAGCACCCATCGAAGGGGGTTCGCTGAAGCTTTCTTT
CDR3aa: CASTHRRGFAEAFF

d_gene: -
abundance: many
v_gene: TRBV6-2/TRBV6-3
len: 11
j_gene: TRBJ2-7
CDR3nt: TGTGCCAGCAGTGACCTGTACGAGCAGTACTTC
CDR3aa: CASSDLYEQYF